The 15 T cell receptor beta chains below come from one sample, sequenced in a study of T-cell reconstitution after alpha-beta-depleted transplantation in children. Researchers prepared the TCRbeta library using unique molecular identifiers, the study reports. From the PCR reads, TCRdb called clonotypes with MiXCR, one entry per CDR3 protein. The data contain about 580,000 distinct CDR3 sequences, roughly a quarter of them singletons. Sample: PBMCs, taken before TCRalphabeta/CD19-depleted stem cell transplant. The receptors come from a boy in the first two years of life with Wiskott-Aldrich syndrome, due to receive a stem cell transplant.

The table lists this clonotype with a few counts. The chain carries TRBV25-1 and TRBJ2-1; possibly TRBD2 for D (5 bases). The germline CDR1 and CDR2 sequences are MGHDK and SYGVNS. The CDR3 consists of 12 residues. Trimming took off 6 bases at V and 3 bases at J, with 6 bases between the two ends. The CDR3 loop reads CASRDYYNEQFF. In DNA, the CDR3 is TGTGCCAGCAGAGACTACTACAATGAGCAGTTCTTC.

The table lists this clonotype with a few counts. This chain links TRBV4-2 with TRBJ1-1; D gene ambiguous. CDR1 and CDR2 from the germline V gene are LGHNA and YNFKEQ. V lost 1 base to trimming and J lost 5 bases, with 8 bases between them. The CDR3 consists of 13 residues. As DNA, the CDR3 is TGTGCCAGCAGCCAAGGAGGCAGGACTGAAGCTTTCTTT. Translating it yields CASSQGGRTEAFF.

The chain combines TRBV20-1 with TRBJ2-1; D is unclear. CDR1 and CDR2 from the germline V gene are DFQATT and SNEGSKA (reference sequence). Trimming removed 6 bases at V and 0 bases at J, with 12 bases between. CDR3 size: 14 residues. For the CDR3, the DNA is TGCAGTGCGCCGACGGTGAGCTCCTACAATGAGCAGTTCTTC. This codes for CSAPTVSSYNEQFF.

This clonotype was recorded a few times. The chain couples TRBV7-7 to TRBJ2-2; 10 bases fit TRBD1. Germline CDR1 is SSHAT and CDR2 is FNYEAQ (reference sequence). Germline trimming cut 5 bases from V and 5 bases from J; bases unmatched to any gene: 8. The CDR3 is 16 residues long. The CDR3 reads CASSPAGTGVTGELFF. CDR3 nucleotide sequence: TGTGCCAGCAGCCCGGCAGGGACAGGGGTGACCGGGGAGCTGTTTTTT.

The chain carries TRBV12-3 or TRBV12-4 and TRBJ2-1; TRBD2 matches at 9 bases. After removal of 4 bases from V and 6 bases from J, the junction contained 7 bases not matched to a gene. The CDR3 runs to 15 residues. Written as DNA, the CDR3 is TGTGCCAGCAGTTACGCGGGAGGGAGAGGCAATGAGCAGTTCTTC. Amino acids: CASSYAGGRGNEQFF.

The chain joins TRBV6-2 or TRBV6-3 to TRBJ1-1, with 12 bases matching TRBD1. The CDR3 totals 18 residues. The V gene's germline CDR1 is MNHEY and CDR2 SVGEGT. V dropped 7 bases and J dropped 1; count of bases not matched to a gene: 13. Here the CDR3 DNA reads TGTGCCAGCACCCTCTTCGGGACAGGGGGCGTCGGGAACACTGAAGCTTTCTTT. Its translation: CASTLFGTGGVGNTEAFF.

In this sample, this clonotype turned up a few times. The chain combines TRBV29-1 with TRBJ1-1, with D perhaps matching TRBD1 (5 bases). CDR1 is SQVTM, CDR2 ANQGSEA, per germline. This CDR3 has 13 amino acids. Trimming pared 4 bases from V and 0 bases from J, leaving 9 bases between. CDR3 nucleotides: TGCAGCGTTGGACAGCTTCTGAACACTGAAGCTTTCTTT. This sequence encodes CSVGQLLNTEAFF.

The genes are TRBV5-6 and TRBJ2-2, with TRBD2 identical over 8 bases. The CDR3 is made up of 14 amino acids. Germline V gives CDR1 SGHDT, CDR2 YYEEEE. The junction had 3 bases not matched to a gene; V was cut back by 1 base and J by 7 bases. The CDR3 DNA reads as TGTGCCAGCAGCTTGAGCGGGAGCGTCGGGGAGCTGTTTTTT. Its translation: CASSLSGSVGELFF.

This clonotype was seen more than once but under ten times. One junction end does not reproduce the germline sequence, and a read error may be involved. The rearrangement joins TRBV27 to TRBJ1-1; D is unclear. Germline lookup yields CDR1 MNHEY and CDR2 SMNVEV (reference sequence). The CDR3 is made up of 11 amino acids. The CDR3 DNA is TGTGCCAGCATTTTATCTCCTGGGGCTTTCTTT. This codes for CASILSPGAFF.

This clonotype appeared a few times. The V and J genes are TRBV5-1 and TRBJ1-4, with 8 bases fitting TRBD1. Germline assignment: CDR1 SGHRS and CDR2 YFSETQ. Trimming cost V 3 bases and J 8 bases; bases outside gene matches: 6. This CDR3 spans 14 amino acids. Written as DNA, the CDR3 is TGCGCCAGCAGCTCGACAGGGGTTGGGGAAAAACTGTTTTTT. This encodes CASSSTGVGEKLFF.

The rearrangement uses TRBV10-3 and TRBJ1-4, with D perhaps TRBD1 (5 bases). Trimming removed 4 bases from V and 6 bases from J, with 9 bases in between. CDR3 length: 13 residues. Germline V gene lookup returns CDR1 ENHRY and CDR2 SYGVKD. DNA for the CDR3: TGTGCCATCAGTGTGGGGGAGGATGAAAAACTGTTTTTT. This translates into CAISVGEDEKLFF.

This clonotype was counted between two and nine times. The gene calls are TRBV19 and TRBJ1-5; tentatively, D is TRBD1 (6 bases). Trimming pared 3 bases from V and 2 bases from J, leaving 11 bases between. The CDR3 length is 15 residues. The germline V gene has CDR1 LNHDA and CDR2 SQIVND (reference sequence). The DNA of the CDR3 is TGTGCCAGTAGTATGCGGTACAGGGGCAATCAGCCCCAGCATTTT. Translating it yields CASSMRYRGNQPQHF. The full variable domain, with the rest looked up from reference TRBV19 and TRBJ1-5, is DGGITQSPKYLFRKEGQNVTLSCEQNLNHDAMYWYRQDPGQGLRLIYYSQIVNDFQKGDIAEGYSVSREKKESFPLTVTSAQKNPTAFYLCASSMRYRGNQPQHFGDGTRLSIL.

CDR3 sequence (DNA): TGTGCCACCCGACAGGGCAATCAGCCCCAGCATTTT. Translated: CATRQGNQPQHF. The chain links TRBV10-3 to TRBJ1-5; tentatively, D is TRBD1 (6 bases). V was trimmed by 10 bases and J by 2 bases, leaving 9 bases between them. The CDR3 spans 12 residues. The germline V gene has CDR1 ENHRY and CDR2 SYGVKD.

A few counts support this clonotype. The chain combines TRBV29-1 with TRBJ1-2; D gene unclear. Germline assignment: CDR1 SQVTM and CDR2 ANQGSEA. V was shortened by 3 bases and J by 5 bases, with 7 bases between the two germline ends. The CDR3 spans 11 residues. Here the CDR3 reads CSVEIAYGYTF. DNA of the CDR3: TGCAGCGTTGAGATTGCATATGGCTACACCTTC.

The chain recombines TRBV18 with TRBJ2-7, with D possibly TRBD2 on 6 matching bases. CDR3 length: 16 residues. Germline assignment: CDR1 KGHSH and CDR2 LQKENI. The ends were cut back, 2 bases at V and 0 bases at J, with 14 bases in the middle. CDR3 sequence (DNA): TGTGCCAGCTCACCAGGTGGGCGGAGGGGCTCCTACGAGCAGTACTTC. It translates to CASSPGGRRGSYEQYF.